This T cell receptor (beta chain) originates from a study of blood T cell repertoires in COVID-19 (TCRdb year 2020). Study-wide context: Recovered participants in ImmuneRACE Cohort 3 were defined as having two consecutive negative NP/OP PCR tests, clearance from a healthcare professional, or resolution of symptoms. Collaborator samples came from the United States, Italy and Spain and covered acute and convalescent phases of COVID-19. The material from the prospective study consisted of cDNA or gDNA derived from T cells, B-cell-depleted T cells, or PBMCs. Deeply sampled blood TCRbeta repertoires from subjects exposed to, actively infected with, or recovered from COVID-19 were included in the dataset. The repertoires were made available in a free public database intended to serve as a resource for research on the immune response to SARS-CoV-2. Samples came from the ongoing ImmuneRACE study (first 160 participants) plus 1,254 subjects from 6 global collaborators. Nearly every sample came with metadata listing a de-identified subject ID, COVID-19 status, age in years and sex. HLA class I and class II types, where available, came from metadata supplied by the sample provider rather than from assay-based typing.

Beyond this particular receptor, the publication reports: The amount of clinical and demographic metadata varied by source and participant and was provided uncurated.

CDR1 and CDR2, looked up from the germline V gene, are MDHEN and SYDVKM. V is cut back by 5 bases and J by 6 bases, with 3 bases in the junction unmatched. Inclusive of the bounding cysteine and phenylalanine, the CDR3 is 13 residues long. Of the read, only the CDR3 DNA is kept; its 39 bases are in frame from base 1. The immunoSEQ Assay, a bias-controlled multiplex PCR, was used to amplify TCRbeta CDR3 regions from genomic DNA. In the authors' own workflow: The number of nucleated cells in each sample was estimated from the amplification of reference gene primers within the assay. Sequence reads were collapsed and filtered to measure the absolute abundance of every unique TCRbeta CDR3 rearrangement. For each sample, productive Simpson clonality was calculated as the square root of Simpson's diversity index over productive rearrangements. The source is immuneACCESS, and TCRdb retained only in-frame sequences with V and J called. Part of the clones is not carried over; for the studies checked, unresolved V genes explain less than half of this, and the remainder is unexplained. V and J calls and clone size are copied from that table; D and trimming were computed from the DNA. A total of around 300,000 clones appear in this sample, 88% of them only once. Clones ranked in the top ten supply approximately 2% of the sample.

Details on this clone: Its cognate antigen has yet to be identified. No qualities accompany the bases; no much larger clone lies one base away.

In the prospective study, participants were roughly 18 to 100 years old, resided in approximately 25 geographic areas of the United States, and were enrolled through a virtual design. In the prospective study, cohorts were assigned on the basis of participant-reported clinical history obtained from a screening survey and a study questionnaire. Mobile phlebotomists in the prospective study collected whole blood, serum and a nasopharyngeal or oropharyngeal swab from every participant. Prospective study participants could optionally give additional blood draws and questionnaires over an approximately two-month period. Blood samples from the prospective study were shipped frozen or at room temperature prior to DNA extraction.

The sequence was collected from a woman aged 60-75 years in a cohort exposed to, infected with or recovered from COVID-19 (not recorded which). The chain uses TRBV28 and TRBJ2-1; TRBD1 fits 8 bases in the junction. What was sequenced was PBMCs or T cells enriched from blood (not recorded which). Read as DNA, the sequence is TGTGCCAGCAGTCCAGGACAGGGCAATGAGCAGTTCTTC. Its amino acids are CASSPGQGNEQFF.